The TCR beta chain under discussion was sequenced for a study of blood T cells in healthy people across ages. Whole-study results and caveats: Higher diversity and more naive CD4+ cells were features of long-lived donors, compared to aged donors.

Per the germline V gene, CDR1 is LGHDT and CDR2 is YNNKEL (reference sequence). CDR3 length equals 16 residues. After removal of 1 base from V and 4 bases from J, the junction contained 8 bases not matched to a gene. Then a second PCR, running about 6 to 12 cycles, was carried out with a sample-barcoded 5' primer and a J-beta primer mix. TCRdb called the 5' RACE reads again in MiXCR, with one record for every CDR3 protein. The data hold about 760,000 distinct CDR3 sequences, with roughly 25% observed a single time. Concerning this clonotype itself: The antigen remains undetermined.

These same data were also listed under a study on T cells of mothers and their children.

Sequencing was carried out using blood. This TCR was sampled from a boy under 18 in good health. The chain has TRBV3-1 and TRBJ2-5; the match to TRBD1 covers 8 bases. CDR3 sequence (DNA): TGTGCCAGCAGCCAAGGAGGACAGGGAGGTGGAGAGACCCAGTACTTC. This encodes CASSQGGQGGGETQYF.